The rows below give T cell receptor beta chains drawn from one sample of a study of cytomegalovirus exposure and HLA in healthy donors. Sequencing used immunoSEQ multiplex PCR; TCRdb keeps in-frame clones, though not all of them. The table has 100,000 to 150,000 clones, around 94% seen once; the top ten hold approximately 1.3%. The sample was PBMCs. Source of these receptors: a woman aged 18-35 years in good health and CMV-seronegative. Both conserved end residues are part of each CDR3. A D gene is named only where the DNA matches it firmly. Clone size is given for some rows only: seen once, a few or many times, or a class if the clone is expanded.

CDR3,DNA,J,D,V,size
CASSLARYYGYTF,TGTGCCAGCTCCTTGGCCCGCTACTATGGCTACACCTTC,TRBJ1-2,NA,TRBV28,once
CASSLVPSRVITEAFF,TGTGCCAGCAGTTTGGTCCCCTCCAGGGTAATCACTGAAGCTTTCTTT,TRBJ1-1,NA,TRBV27,NA
CASSTGSSYNEQFF,TGTGCCTCCTCAACAGGGAGCTCCTACAATGAGCAGTTCTTC,TRBJ2-1,NA,TRBV19,once
CASSGQGDGQPQHF,TGTGCCAGCAGCGGCCAGGGGGATGGTCAGCCCCAGCATTTT,TRBJ1-5,TRBD1,TRBV9,NA
CAGTGFPPLHF,TGTGCCGGAACAGGGTTCCCACCCCTCCACTTT,TRBJ1-6,NA,TRBV30,NA
CASGKDNSYNEQFF,TGTGCCAGCGGGAAGGACAACTCCTACAATGAGCAGTTCTTC,TRBJ2-1,NA,TRBV6-5,NA
CAWSKGASGNTIYF,TGTGCCTGGAGTAAGGGGGCTTCTGGAAACACCATATATTTT,TRBJ1-3,TRBD1,TRBV30,NA
CAISPTGTSSYEQYF,TGTGCCATCAGCCCGACAGGGACGAGCTCCTACGAGCAGTACTTC,TRBJ2-7,TRBD1,TRBV10-3,NA
CASRQGESTDTQYF,TGCGCCAGCAGGCAGGGCGAGAGCACAGATACGCAGTATTTT,TRBJ2-3,NA,TRBV5-1,NA
CASSQEQSRGLADTQYF,TGTGCCAGCAGCCAAGAACAGAGTAGGGGTTTAGCAGATACGCAGTATTTT,TRBJ2-3,NA,TRBV4-2,NA
CSVESPPGSYEQYF,TGCAGCGTTGAATCCCCGCCGGGCTCCTACGAGCAGTACTTC,TRBJ2-7,NA,TRBV29-1,NA
CSAQGTKTQYF,TGCAGTGCCCAGGGTACGAAGACCCAGTACTTC,TRBJ2-5,NA,TRBV20-1,NA
CASRTTSGRSYEQYF,TGTGCCAGCCGAACGACAAGCGGGCGCTCCTACGAGCAGTACTTC,TRBJ2-7,NA,TRBV19,NA
CASSPPGGAYEKLFF,TGTGCCAGCAGTCCACCTGGCGGGGCATATGAAAAACTGTTTTTT,TRBJ1-4,NA,TRBV25-1,NA
CATSSKEYSNQPQHF,TGTGCCACCAGCAGCAAGGAGTATAGCAATCAGCCCCAGCATTTT,TRBJ1-5,NA,TRBV15,NA
CASSPDPQGAAFF,TGCGCCAGCAGCCCCGATCCACAGGGTGCAGCTTTCTTT,TRBJ1-1,NA,TRBV4-1,NA
CASEGPGGGHQPQHF,TGTGCCAGCGAGGGGCCGGGAGGGGGGCATCAGCCCCAGCATTTT,TRBJ1-5,NA,TRBV6-5,once
CAWSPTSNQPQHF,TGTGCCTGGAGCCCTACTAGCAATCAGCCCCAGCATTTT,TRBJ1-5,NA,TRBV30,few
CAWSVHSPETQYF,TGTGCCTGGAGTGTACACAGTCCAGAGACCCAGTACTTC,TRBJ2-5,NA,TRBV30,NA
CASSQGSTGKQPQHF,TGCGCCAGCAGCCAAGGTTCGACAGGCAAACAGCCCCAGCATTTT,TRBJ1-5,NA,TRBV4-1,NA
CASNFSEPNQPQHF,TGTGCCAGCAACTTCTCCGAGCCCAATCAGCCCCAGCATTTT,TRBJ1-5,NA,TRBV7-9,once
CASSRSPGGWETQYF,TGTGCCAGCAGCCGATCCCCCGGAGGCTGGGAGACCCAGTACTTC,TRBJ2-5,NA,TRBV7-8,NA
CSVGGVGARDYEQYF,TGCAGCGTTGGGGGTGTAGGGGCCAGGGATTACGAGCAGTACTTC,TRBJ2-7,NA,TRBV29-1,NA
CASSLAPGRVLGGYTF,TGTGCCAGCAGCTTGGCTCCGGGGAGGGTTCTAGGCGGCTACACCTTC,TRBJ1-2,NA,TRBV5-6,NA
CASSQLTGVINQPQHF,TGCGCCAGCAGCCAACTTACAGGGGTGATCAATCAGCCCCAGCATTTT,TRBJ1-5,TRBD1,TRBV4-1,once
CASSFVLGGEQYF,TGTGCCAGCAGCTTCGTATTGGGGGGTGAGCAGTACTTC,TRBJ2-7,NA,TRBV7-9,NA
CASSWSGGVDTQYF,TGCGCCAGCAGCTGGTCGGGGGGGGTCGATACGCAGTATTTT,TRBJ2-3,TRBD2,TRBV5-1,NA
CASSIYGTGLNQPQHF,TGTGCCAGTAGTATATACGGGACAGGGTTAAATCAGCCCCAGCATTTT,TRBJ1-5,TRBD1,TRBV19,NA
CASSSDLLAGVNEQFF,TGCGCCAGCAGCTCGGACCTCCTAGCGGGGGTAAATGAGCAGTTCTTC,TRBJ2-1,TRBD2,TRBV5-1,NA
CASSLARDSSYEQYF,TGTGCCAGCAGCTTAGCCCGGGACAGCTCCTACGAGCAGTACTTC,TRBJ2-7,TRBD1,TRBV11-2,once
CASGQGDQPQHF,TGTGCCAGCGGACAGGGAGATCAGCCCCAGCATTTT,TRBJ1-5,TRBD1,TRBV19,NA
CASSRQGYSYNEQFF,TGCGCCAGCAGCCGACAGGGGTACTCCTACAATGAGCAGTTCTTC,TRBJ2-1,TRBD1,TRBV5-1,NA
CASSEMLGYTF,TGTGCCAGCAGCGAAATGCTAGGCTACACCTTC,TRBJ1-2,NA,TRBV7-9,NA
CASSYSYRDNQPQHF,TGTGCCAGCAGTTACTCGTACAGGGACAATCAGCCCCAGCATTTT,TRBJ1-5,NA,TRBV6-5,NA
CASSRPGLEANEQFF,TGTGCCAGCAGTCGCCCTGGGTTAGAGGCCAATGAGCAGTTCTTC,TRBJ2-1,NA,TRBV28,once
CAWSFLTSNGELFF,TGTGCCTGGAGTTTTCTGACTAGCAACGGGGAGCTGTTTTTT,TRBJ2-2,TRBD2,TRBV30,NA
CASSEGDSSNQPQHF,TGTGCCAGCAGCGAAGGTGACAGTAGCAATCAGCCCCAGCATTTT,TRBJ1-5,NA,TRBV5-8,NA
CASSPGTGVKDEQYF,TGTGCCAGCAGTCCCGGGACAGGGGTTAAGGACGAGCAGTACTTC,TRBJ2-7,TRBD1,TRBV28,NA
CASSDRMGPETQYF,TGTGCCAGCAGCGACCGAATGGGGCCGGAGACCCAGTACTTC,TRBJ2-5,NA,TRBV2,NA
CASSQSGSSYNEQFF,TGTGCCAGTAGTCAGAGCGGCAGCTCCTACAATGAGCAGTTCTTC,TRBJ2-1,NA,TRBV19,once
CASSQQLDTQYF,TGTGCCAGCTCACAACAGTTAGATACGCAGTATTTT,TRBJ2-3,NA,TRBV18,NA
CASSPDRGLYTEAFF,TGTGCCAGCAGTCCCGACAGGGGCCTGTACACTGAAGCTTTCTTT,TRBJ1-1,TRBD1,TRBV28,once
CASSWGRGNIHEQYF,TGCGCCAGCAGCTGGGGCAGGGGCAATATCCACGAGCAGTACTTC,TRBJ2-7,NA,TRBV5-1,NA
CATRWGGTGTEAFF,TGTGCCACCCGGTGGGGGGGGACGGGTACTGAAGCTTTCTTT,TRBJ1-1,NA,TRBV19,NA
CASRRDRGNTEAFF,TGTGCCAGCAGAAGGGACAGGGGGAACACTGAAGCTTTCTTT,TRBJ1-1,TRBD1,TRBV13,NA
CASSPPGGGWETQYF,TGTGCCAGCAGCCCCCCAGGGGGTGGTTGGGAGACCCAGTACTTC,TRBJ2-5,TRBD1,TRBV7-2,NA
CAWSSRVYQNSPLHF,TGTGCCTGGAGTTCCCGAGTCTATCAAAATTCACCCCTCCACTTT,TRBJ1-6,NA,TRBV30,NA
CASSPRDGQGLNF,TGTGCCAGCAGCCCCCGGGACGGACAGGGGCTTAATTTT,TRBJ1-4,TRBD1,TRBV11-2,NA
CASGFYGTGVSGNTIYF,TGTGCTAGTGGTTTCTACGGGACAGGGGTATCCGGAAACACCATATATTTT,TRBJ1-3,TRBD1,TRBV12-5,NA
CASSFRSSYNEQFF,TGTGCCAGCAGTTTCCGCAGCTCCTACAATGAGCAGTTCTTC,TRBJ2-1,NA,TRBV28,NA
CASSMYVNTEAFF,TGTGCCAGTAGTATGTATGTGAACACTGAAGCTTTCTTT,TRBJ1-1,NA,TRBV19,once
CASSLIPHASGRARGTQYF,TGTGCCAGCAGTTTAATTCCCCATGCTAGCGGGAGGGCCCGCGGGACGCAGTATTTT,TRBJ2-3,TRBD2,TRBV28,NA
CASSDGLFLAGGTDTQYF,TGTGCCAGCAGTGATGGACTTTTCTTGGCGGGGGGCACAGATACGCAGTATTTT,TRBJ2-3,TRBD2,TRBV2,NA
CAWRQNTEAFF,TGTGCCTGGAGACAGAACACTGAAGCTTTCTTT,TRBJ1-1,NA,TRBV30,NA
CAWSITAGTSPLHF,TGTGCCTGGAGTATAACAGCCGGCACTTCACCCCTCCACTTT,TRBJ1-6,NA,TRBV30,once
CAISRDREGKLFF,TGTGCCATCAGCCGGGACAGGGAGGGGAAACTGTTTTTT,TRBJ1-4,TRBD1,TRBV10-3,NA
CASGRATGTQNTGELFF,TGTGCCAGCGGGAGGGCCACCGGGACTCAGAACACCGGGGAGCTGTTTTTT,TRBJ2-2,TRBD2,TRBV11-3,NA
CASSMGGGNYGYTF,TGTGCCAGTAGTATGGGAGGGGGAAACTATGGCTACACCTTC,TRBJ1-2,NA,TRBV19,NA
CATGTTRDKQHF,TGTGCCACCGGAACCACCCGGGACAAACAACATTTT,TRBJ1-5,NA,TRBV2,NA